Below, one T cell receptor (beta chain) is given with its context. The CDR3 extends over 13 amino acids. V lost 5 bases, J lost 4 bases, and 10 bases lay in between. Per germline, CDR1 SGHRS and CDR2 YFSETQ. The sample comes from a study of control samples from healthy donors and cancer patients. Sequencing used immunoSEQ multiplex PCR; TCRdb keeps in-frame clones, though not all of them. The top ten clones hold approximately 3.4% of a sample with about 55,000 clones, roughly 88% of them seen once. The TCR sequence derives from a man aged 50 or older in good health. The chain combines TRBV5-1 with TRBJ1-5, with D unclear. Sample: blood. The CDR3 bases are TGCGCCAGCAGAGGTGGGCTAAATCAGCCCCAGCATTTT. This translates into CASRGGLNQPQHF.